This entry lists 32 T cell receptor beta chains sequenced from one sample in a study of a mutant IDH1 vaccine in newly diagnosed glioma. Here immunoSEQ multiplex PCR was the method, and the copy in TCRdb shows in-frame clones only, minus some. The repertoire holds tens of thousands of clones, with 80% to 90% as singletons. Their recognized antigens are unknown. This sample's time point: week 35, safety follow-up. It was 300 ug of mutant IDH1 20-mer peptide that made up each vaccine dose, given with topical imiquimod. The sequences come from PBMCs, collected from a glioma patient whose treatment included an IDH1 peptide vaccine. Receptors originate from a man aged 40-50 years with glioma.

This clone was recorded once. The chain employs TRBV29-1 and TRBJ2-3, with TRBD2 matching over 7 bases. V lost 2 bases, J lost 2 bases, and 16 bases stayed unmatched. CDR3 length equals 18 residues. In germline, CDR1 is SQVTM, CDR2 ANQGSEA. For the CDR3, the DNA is TGCAGCGTTGAATTAGCGAAATCTAGGGGAGGGAACACAGATACGCAGTATTTT. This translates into CSVELAKSRGGNTDTQYF.

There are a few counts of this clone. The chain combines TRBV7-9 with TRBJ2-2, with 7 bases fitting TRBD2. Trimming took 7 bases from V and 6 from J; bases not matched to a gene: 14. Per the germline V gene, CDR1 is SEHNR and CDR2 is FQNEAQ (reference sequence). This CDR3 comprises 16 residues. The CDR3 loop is CASTSHATSIAGELFF. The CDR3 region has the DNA TGTGCCAGCACCTCCCATGCGACTAGCATCGCCGGGGAGCTGTTTTTT.

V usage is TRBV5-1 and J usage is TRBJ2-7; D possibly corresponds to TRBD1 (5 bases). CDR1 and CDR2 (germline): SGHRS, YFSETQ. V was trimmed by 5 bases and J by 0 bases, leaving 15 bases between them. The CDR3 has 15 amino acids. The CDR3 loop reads CASRRDSDISYEQYF. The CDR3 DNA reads TGCGCCAGCAGACGAGACAGCGATATCTCCTACGAGCAGTACTTC.

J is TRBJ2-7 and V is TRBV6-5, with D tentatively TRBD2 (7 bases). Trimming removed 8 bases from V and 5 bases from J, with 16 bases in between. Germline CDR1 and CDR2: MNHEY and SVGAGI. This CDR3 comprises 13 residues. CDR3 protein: CASRSPGGHEQYF. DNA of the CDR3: TGTGCCAGCCGAAGCCCCGGGGGGCACGAGCAGTACTTC.

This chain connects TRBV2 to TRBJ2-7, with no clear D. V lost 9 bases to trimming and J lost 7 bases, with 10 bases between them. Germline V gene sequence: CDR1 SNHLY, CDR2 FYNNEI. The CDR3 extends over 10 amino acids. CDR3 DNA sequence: TGTGCCAGTAACCTCGGGGAGCAGTACTTC. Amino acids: CASNLGEQYF.

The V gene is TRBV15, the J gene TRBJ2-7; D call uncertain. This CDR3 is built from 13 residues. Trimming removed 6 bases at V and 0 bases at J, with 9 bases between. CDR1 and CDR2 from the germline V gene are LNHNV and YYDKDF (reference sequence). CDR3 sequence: CATRGSNSYEQYF. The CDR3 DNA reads TGTGCCACCAGGGGTAGTAACTCCTACGAGCAGTACTTC.

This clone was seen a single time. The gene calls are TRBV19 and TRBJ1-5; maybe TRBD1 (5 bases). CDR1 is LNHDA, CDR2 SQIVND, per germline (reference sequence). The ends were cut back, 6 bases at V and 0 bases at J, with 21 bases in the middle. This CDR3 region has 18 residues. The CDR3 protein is CASRRAPIQGYSNQPQHF. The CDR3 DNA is TGTGCCAGTAGACGAGCCCCCATCCAGGGTTATAGCAATCAGCCCCAGCATTTT.

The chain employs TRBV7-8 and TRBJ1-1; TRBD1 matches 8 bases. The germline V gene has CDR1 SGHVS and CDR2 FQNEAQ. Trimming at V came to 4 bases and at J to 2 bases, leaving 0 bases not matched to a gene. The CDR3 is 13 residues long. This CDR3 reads CASSSGGNTEAFF. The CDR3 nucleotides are TGTGCCAGCAGCTCAGGGGGCAACACTGAAGCTTTCTTT.

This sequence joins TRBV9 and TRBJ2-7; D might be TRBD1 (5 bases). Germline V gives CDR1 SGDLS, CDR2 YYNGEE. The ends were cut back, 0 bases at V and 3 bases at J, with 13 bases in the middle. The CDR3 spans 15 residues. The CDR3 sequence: CASSVEGVGSYEQYF. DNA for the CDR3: TGTGCCAGCAGCGTAGAAGGGGTGGGAAGCTACGAGCAGTACTTC.

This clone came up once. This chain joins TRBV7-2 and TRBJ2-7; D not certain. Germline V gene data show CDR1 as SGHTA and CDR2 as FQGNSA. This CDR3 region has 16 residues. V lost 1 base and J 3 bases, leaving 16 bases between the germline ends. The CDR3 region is CASSLVGWVPGYEQYF. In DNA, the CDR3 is TGTGCCAGCAGCTTAGTGGGGTGGGTCCCGGGCTACGAGCAGTACTTC.

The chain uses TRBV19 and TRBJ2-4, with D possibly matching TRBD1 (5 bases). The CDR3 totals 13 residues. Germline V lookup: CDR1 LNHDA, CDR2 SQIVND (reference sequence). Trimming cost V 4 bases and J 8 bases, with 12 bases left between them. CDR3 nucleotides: TGTGCCAGTAGTACAGGGATGAGAGACATTCAGTACTTC. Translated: CASSTGMRDIQYF.

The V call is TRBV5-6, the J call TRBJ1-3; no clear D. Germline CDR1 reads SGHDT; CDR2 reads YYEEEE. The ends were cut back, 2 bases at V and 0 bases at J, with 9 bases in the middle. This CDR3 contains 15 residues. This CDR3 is CASSFGPSSGNTIYF. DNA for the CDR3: TGTGCCAGCAGCTTCGGACCGAGCTCTGGAAACACCATATATTTT.

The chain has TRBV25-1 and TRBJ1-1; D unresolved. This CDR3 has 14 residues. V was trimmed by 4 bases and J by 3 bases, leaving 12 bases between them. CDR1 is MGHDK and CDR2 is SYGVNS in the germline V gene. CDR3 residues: CASSGAMGYTEAFF. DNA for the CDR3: TGTGCCAGCAGTGGCGCAATGGGGTACACTGAAGCTTTCTTT.

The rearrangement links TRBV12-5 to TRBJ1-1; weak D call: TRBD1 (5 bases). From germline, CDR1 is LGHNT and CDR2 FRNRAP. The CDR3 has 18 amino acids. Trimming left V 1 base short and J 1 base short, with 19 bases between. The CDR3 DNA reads TGTGCTAGTGGTTTGGGGGGAGGAGGGGACGGGGGGAACACTGAAGCTTTCTTT. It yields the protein CASGLGGGGDGGNTEAFF.

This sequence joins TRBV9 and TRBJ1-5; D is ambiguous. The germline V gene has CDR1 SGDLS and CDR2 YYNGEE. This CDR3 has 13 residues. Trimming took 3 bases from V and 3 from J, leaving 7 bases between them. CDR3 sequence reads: CASSDGNNQPQHF. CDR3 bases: TGTGCCAGCAGCGACGGAAACAATCAGCCCCAGCATTTT.

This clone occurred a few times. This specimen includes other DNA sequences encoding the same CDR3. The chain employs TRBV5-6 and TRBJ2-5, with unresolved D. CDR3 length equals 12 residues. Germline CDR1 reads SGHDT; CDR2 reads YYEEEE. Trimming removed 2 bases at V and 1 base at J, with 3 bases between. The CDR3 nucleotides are TGTGCCAGCAGCTTACTCCAAGAGACCCAGTACTTC. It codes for CASSLLQETQYF. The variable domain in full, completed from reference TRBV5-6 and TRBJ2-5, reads DAGVTQSPTHLIKTRGQQVTLRCSPKSGHDTVSWYQQALGQGPQFIFQYYEEEERQRGNFPDRFSGHQFPNYSSELNVNALLLGDSALYLCASSLLQETQYFGPGTRLLVL.

CDR3 in amino acids: CASSRSREVLLGEQFF. The CDR3 nucleotides read TGCGCCAGCAGCCGTTCAAGGGAAGTCTTATTGGGTGAGCAGTTCTTC. The chain recombines TRBV4-3 with TRBJ2-1, with D unresolved. The germline V and J ends were trimmed by 4 bases and 9 bases, with 22 bases remaining between them. Per germline, CDR1 LGHNA and CDR2 YSLEER. The CDR3 is 16 residues long.

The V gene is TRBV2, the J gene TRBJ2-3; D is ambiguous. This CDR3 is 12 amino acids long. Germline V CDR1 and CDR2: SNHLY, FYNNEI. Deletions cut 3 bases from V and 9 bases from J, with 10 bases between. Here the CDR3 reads CASSEPLGTQYF. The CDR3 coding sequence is TGTGCCAGCAGTGAGCCCCTAGGGACGCAGTATTTT.

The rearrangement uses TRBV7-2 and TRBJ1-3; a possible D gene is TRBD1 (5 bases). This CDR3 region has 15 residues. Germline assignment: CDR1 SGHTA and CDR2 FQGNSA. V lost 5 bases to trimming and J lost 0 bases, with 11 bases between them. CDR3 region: CASSPDSFSGNTIYF. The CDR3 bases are TGTGCCAGCAGCCCCGACAGTTTCTCTGGAAACACCATATATTTT.

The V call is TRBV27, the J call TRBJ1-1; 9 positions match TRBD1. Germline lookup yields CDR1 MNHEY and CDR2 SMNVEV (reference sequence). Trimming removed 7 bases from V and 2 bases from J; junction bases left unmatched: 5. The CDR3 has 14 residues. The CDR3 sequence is CASIIQGANTEAFF. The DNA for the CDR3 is TGTGCCAGCATCATACAGGGGGCTAACACTGAAGCTTTCTTT.

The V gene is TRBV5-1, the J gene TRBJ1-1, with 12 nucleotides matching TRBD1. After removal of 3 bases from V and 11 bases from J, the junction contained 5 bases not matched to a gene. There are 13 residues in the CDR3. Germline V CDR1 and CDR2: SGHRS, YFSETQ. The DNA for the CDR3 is TGCGCCAGCAGCTACGGGACAGGGGGCTACGCTTTCTTT. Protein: CASSYGTGGYAFF.

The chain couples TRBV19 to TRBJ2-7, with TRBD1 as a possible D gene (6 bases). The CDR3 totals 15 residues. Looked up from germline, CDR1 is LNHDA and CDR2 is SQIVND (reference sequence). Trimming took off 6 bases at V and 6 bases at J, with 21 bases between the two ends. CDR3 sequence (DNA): TGTGCCAGTAGGGACAGTGGACCCCCCTCTACCGAGCAGTACTTC. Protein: CASRDSGPPSTEQYF.

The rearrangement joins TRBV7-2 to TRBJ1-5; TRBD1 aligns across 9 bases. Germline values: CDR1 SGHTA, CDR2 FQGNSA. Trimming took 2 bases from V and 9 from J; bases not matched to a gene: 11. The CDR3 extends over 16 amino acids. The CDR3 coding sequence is TGTGCCAGCAGCTTAAGCCTGGGACAGGGTAATTCGCCCCAGCATTTT. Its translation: CASSLSLGQGNSPQHF.

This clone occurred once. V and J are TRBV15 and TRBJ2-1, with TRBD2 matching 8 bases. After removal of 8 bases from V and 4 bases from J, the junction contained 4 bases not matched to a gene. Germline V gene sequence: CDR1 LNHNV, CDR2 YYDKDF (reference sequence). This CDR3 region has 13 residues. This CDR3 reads CATGTSSYNEQFF. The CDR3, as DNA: TGTGCCACCGGGACTAGTTCATACAATGAGCAGTTCTTC.

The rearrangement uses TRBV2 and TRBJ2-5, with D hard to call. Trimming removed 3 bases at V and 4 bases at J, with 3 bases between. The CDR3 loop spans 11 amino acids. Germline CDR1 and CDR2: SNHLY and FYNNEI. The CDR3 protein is CASSERETQYF. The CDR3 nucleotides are TGTGCCAGCAGTGAGAGAGAGACCCAGTACTTC.

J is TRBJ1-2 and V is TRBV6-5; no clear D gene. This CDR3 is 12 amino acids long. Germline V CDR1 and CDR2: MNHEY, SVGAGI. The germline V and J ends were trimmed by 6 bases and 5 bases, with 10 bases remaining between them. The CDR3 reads CASRRAAYGYTF. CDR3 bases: TGTGCCAGCAGACGGGCCGCATATGGCTACACCTTC.

The CDR3 DNA is TGTGCCAGCAGGCGACAGGGGATCCGCGCAGATACGCAGTATTTT. It is translated as CASRRQGIRADTQYF. The rearrangement uses TRBV2 and TRBJ2-3; the match to TRBD1 covers 8 bases. The V gene end was trimmed by 6 bases and the J gene end by 4 bases; junction bases not matched to a gene: 9. The CDR3 contains 15 residues. In germline, CDR1 is SNHLY, CDR2 FYNNEI.

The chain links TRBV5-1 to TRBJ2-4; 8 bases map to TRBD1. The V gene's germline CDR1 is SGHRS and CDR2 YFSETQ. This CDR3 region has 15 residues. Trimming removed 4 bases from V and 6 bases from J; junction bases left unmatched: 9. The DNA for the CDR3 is TGCGCCAGCAGCCCAACGGACAGGGATGGAAACATTCAGTACTTC. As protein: CASSPTDRDGNIQYF.

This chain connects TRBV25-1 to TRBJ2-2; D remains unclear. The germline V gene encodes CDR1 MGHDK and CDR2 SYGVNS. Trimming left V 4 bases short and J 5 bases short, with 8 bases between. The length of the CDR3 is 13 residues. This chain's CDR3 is CASSVLDTGELFF. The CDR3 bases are TGTGCCAGCAGTGTCTTAGATACCGGGGAGCTGTTTTTT.

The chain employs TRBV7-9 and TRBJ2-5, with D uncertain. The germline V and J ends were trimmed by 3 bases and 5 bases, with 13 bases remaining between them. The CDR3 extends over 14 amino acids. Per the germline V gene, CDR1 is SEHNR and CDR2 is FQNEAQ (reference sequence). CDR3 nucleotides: TGTGCCAGCAGCTTTTCCCGTTCTATGGAGACCCAGTACTTC. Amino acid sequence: CASSFSRSMETQYF. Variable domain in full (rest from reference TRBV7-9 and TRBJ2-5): DTGVSQNPRHKITKRGQNVTFRCDPISEHNRLYWYRQTLGQGPEFLTYFQNEAQLEKSRLLSDRFSAERPKGSFSTLEIQRTEQGDSAMYLCASSFSRSMETQYFGPGTRLLVL.

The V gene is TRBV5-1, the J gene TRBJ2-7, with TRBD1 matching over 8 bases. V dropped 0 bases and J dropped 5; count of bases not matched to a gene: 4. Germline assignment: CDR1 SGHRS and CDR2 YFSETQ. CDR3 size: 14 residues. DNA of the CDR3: TGCGCCAGCAGCTTGGGACAGGGGTTGGACGAGCAGTACTTC. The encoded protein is CASSLGQGLDEQYF.

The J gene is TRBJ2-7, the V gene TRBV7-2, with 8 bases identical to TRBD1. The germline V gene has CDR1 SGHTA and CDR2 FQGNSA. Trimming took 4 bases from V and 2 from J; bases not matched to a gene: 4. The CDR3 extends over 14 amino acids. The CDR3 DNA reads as TGTGCCAGCAGCTCCCGACAGGGGCCCTACGAGCAGTACTTC. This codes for CASSSRQGPYEQYF.